The T cell receptor (beta chain) under discussion was sequenced for a study of blood T cell repertoires in COVID-19. Clones were sequenced by immunoSEQ multiplex PCR, and TCRdb holds only the in-frame ones, with some missing. The profile shows 350,000 to 450,000 clones, 70% to 90% of them singletons. The CDR3 loop spans 19 amino acids. J was trimmed by 2 bases and V by 2 bases; bases with no gene match: 13. Germline V gene lookup returns CDR1 LGHNA and CDR2 YNFKEQ. The chain has TRBV4-2 and TRBJ2-3; 10 bases map to TRBD2. Sequencing input: peripheral blood. The clonotype was recovered from a woman in her fifties or sixties with COVID-19, enrolled during active disease. The CDR3 DNA is TGTGCCAGCAGCCAAACATTAGCGGGGGGCGTGACTAACACAGATACGCAGTATTTT. Translation gives CASSQTLAGGVTNTDTQYF.